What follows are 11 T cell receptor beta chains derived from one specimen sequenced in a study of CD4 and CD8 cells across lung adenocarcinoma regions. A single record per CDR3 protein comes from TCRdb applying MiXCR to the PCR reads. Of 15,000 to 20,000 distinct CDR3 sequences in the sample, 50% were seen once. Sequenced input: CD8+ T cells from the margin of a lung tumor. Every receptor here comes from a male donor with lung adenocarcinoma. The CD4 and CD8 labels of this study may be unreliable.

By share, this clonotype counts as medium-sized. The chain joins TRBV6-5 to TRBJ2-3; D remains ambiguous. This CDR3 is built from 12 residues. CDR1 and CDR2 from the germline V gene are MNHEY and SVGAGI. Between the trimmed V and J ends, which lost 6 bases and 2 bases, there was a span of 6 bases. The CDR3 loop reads CASRGFTDTQYF. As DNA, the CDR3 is TGTGCCAGCAGAGGCTTCACAGATACGCAGTATTTT.

The CDR3 nucleotides read TGCGCCAGCAATTACACAGGGGGCGCTTGGGAGGTTACCGTGGAGACCCAGTACTTC. It is translated as CASNYTGGAWEVTVETQYF. V usage is TRBV10-1 and J usage is TRBJ2-5; 9 nucleotides match TRBD1. This CDR3 spans 19 amino acids. J lost 5 bases, V lost 7 bases, and 23 bases had no gene match. Per the germline V gene, CDR1 is WNHNN and CDR2 is SYGVQD (reference sequence).

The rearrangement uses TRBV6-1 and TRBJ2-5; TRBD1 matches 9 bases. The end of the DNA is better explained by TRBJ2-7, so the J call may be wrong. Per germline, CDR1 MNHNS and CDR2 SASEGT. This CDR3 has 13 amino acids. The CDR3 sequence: CASRGQGLYEQYF. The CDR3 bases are TGTGCCAGCCGGGGACAGGGTCTTTACGAGCAGTACTTC.

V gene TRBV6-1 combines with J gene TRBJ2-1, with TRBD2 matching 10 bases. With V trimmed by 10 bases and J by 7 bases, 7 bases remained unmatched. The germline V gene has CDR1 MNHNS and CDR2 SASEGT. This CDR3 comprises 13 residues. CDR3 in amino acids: CATSGLARNEQFF. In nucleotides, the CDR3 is TGTGCCACCTCGGGACTAGCGAGGAATGAGCAGTTCTTC.

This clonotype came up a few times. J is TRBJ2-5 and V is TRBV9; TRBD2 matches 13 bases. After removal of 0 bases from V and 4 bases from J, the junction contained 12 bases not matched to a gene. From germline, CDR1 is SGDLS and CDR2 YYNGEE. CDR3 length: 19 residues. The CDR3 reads CASSVGTSGGWGRGETQYF. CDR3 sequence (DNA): TGTGCCAGCAGCGTAGGGACTAGCGGGGGATGGGGGCGGGGAGAGACCCAGTACTTC. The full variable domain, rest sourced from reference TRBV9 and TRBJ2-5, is DSGVTQTPKHLITATGQRVTLRCSPRSGDLSVYWYQQSLDQGLQFLIQYYNGEERAKGNILERFSAQQFPDLHSELNLSSLELGDSALYFCASSVGTSGGWGRGETQYFGPGTRLLVL.

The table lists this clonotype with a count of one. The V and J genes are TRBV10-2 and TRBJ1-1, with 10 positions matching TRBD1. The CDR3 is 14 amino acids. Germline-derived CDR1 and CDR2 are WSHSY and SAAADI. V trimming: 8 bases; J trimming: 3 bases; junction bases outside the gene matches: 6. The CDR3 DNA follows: TGCGCCAGCCGACAGGGGGCCAGGGACACTGAAGCTTTCTTT. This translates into CASRQGARDTEAFF.

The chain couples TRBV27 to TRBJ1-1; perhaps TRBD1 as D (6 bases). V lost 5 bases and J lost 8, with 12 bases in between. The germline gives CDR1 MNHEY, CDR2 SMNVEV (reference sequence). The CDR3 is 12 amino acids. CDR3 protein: CASSRPGAEAFF. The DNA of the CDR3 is TGTGCCAGCAGTCGCCCGGGGGCGGAAGCTTTCTTT.

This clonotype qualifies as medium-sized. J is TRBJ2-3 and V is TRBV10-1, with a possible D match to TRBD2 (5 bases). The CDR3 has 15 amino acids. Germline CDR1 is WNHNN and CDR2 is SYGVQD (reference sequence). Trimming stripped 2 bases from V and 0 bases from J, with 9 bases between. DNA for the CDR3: TGCGCCAGCAGTGAGGAGGGTTGGAGCACAGATACGCAGTATTTT. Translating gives CASSEEGWSTDTQYF.

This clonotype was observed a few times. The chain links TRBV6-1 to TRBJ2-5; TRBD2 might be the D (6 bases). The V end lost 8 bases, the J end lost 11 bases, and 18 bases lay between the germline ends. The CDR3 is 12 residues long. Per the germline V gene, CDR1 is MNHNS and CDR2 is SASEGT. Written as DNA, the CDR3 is TGTGCCAGCCGGAGGGAATTTGGAGAGCAGTACTTC. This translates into CASRREFGEQYF.

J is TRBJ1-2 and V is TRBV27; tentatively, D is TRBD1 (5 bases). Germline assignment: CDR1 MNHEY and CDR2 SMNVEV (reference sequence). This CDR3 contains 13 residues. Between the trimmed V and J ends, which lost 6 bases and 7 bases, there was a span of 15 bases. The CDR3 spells CASRHPGDAGYTF. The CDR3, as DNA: TGTGCCAGCAGGCACCCGGGGGATGCTGGCTACACCTTC.

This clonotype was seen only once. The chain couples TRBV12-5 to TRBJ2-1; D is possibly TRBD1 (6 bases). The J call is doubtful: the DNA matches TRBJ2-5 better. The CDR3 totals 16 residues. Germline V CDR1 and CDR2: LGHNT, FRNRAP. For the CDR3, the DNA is TGTGCTAGTGCCCCACAGGGTGCGGCTGCCAAAAACACCCAGTACTTC. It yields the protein CASAPQGAAAKNTQYF.